This T cell receptor beta chain is drawn from a study of T cells in Graves' hyperthyroidism and ophthalmopathy. RNA transcripts provided the source from which TCR beta CDR3 regions were amplified. Primed by the HTBI set, a first-round RT-PCR was run on the TCR CDR3. MiXCR, applied by TCRdb to the multiplex PCR reads, yields one record per CDR3 protein. In the table there are more than 600,000 distinct CDR3 sequences, about 15% of which are singletons. The germline gives CDR1 SEHNR, CDR2 FQNEAQ (reference sequence). This CDR3 is built from 11 residues. V was pared by 8 bases and J by 10 bases, with 14 bases between.

The sample consisted of blood. The sequence derives from a man in his late teens or twenties with Graves' hyperthyroidism. The rearrangement joins TRBV7-9 to TRBJ1-2, with no clear D. This CDR3 reads CASYGGPDYTF. CDR3 nucleotides: TGTGCCAGCTATGGAGGCCCCGACTACACCTTC.